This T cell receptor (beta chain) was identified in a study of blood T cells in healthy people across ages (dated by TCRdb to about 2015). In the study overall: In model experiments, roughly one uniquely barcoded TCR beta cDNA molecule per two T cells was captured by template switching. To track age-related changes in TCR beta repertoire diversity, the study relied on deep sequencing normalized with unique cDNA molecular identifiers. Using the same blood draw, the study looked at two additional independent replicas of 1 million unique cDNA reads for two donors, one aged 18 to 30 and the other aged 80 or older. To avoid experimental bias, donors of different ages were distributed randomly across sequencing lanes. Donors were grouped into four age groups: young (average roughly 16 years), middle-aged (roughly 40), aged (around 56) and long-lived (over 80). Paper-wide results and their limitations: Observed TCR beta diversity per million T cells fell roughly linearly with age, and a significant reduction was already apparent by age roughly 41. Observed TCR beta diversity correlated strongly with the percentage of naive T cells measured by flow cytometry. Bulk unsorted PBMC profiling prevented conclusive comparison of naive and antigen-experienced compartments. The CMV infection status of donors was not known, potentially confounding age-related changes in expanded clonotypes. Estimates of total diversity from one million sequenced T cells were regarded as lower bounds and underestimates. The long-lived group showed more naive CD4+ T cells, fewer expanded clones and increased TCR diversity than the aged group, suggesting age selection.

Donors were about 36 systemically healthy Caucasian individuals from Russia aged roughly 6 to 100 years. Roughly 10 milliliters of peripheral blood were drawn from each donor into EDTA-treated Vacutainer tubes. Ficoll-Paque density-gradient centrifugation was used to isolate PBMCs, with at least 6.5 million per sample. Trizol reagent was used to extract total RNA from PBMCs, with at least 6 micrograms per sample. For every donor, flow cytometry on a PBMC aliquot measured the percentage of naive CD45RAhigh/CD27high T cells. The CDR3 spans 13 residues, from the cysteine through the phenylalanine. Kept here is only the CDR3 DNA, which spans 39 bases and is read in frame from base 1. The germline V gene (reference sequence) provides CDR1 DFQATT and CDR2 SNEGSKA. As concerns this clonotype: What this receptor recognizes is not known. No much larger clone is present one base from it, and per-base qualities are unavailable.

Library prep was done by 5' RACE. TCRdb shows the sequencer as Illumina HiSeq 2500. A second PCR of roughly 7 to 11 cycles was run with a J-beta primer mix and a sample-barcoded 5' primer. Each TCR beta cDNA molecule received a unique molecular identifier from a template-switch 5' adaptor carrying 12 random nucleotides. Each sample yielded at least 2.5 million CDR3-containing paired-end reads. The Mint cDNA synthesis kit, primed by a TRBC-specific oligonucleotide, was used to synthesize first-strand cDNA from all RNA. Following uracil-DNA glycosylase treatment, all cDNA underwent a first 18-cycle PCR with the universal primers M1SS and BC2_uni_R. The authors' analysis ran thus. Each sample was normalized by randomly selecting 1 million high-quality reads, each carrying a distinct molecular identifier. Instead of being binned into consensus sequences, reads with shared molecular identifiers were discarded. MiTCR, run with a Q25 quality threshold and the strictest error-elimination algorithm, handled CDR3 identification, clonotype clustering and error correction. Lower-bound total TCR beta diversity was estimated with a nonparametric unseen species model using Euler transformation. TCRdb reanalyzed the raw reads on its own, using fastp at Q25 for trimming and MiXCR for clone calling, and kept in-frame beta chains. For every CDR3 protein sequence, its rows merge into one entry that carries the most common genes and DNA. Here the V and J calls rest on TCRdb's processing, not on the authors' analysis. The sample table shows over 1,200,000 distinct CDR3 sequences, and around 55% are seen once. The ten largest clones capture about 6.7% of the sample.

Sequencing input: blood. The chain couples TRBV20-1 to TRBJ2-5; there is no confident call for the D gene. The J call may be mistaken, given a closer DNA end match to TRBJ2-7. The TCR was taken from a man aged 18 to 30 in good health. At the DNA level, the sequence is TGCAGTGCTAGGAATGGATACCGACGCGAGCAGTACTTC. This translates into CSARNGYRREQYF.